This note documents a single T cell receptor (beta chain) sequence. Its antigen is unknown. Trimming cost V 3 bases and J 5 bases; bases outside gene matches: 4. Germline assignment: CDR1 SGHVS and CDR2 FQNEAQ. This CDR3 is built from 16 residues. The sample is drawn from a study of early T cells in non-severe SARS-CoV-2 infection. Study-wide points: Matching results from VDJdb favored anti-spike CD8 responses, leaving private and CD4 specificities undetected.

Each CDR3 protein gets one entry after TCRdb re-called the 5' RACE reads with MiXCR. The sample contains 55,000 to 85,000 distinct CDR3 sequences, 10% to 15% of which appear only once. V usage is TRBV7-8 and J usage is TRBJ2-3; TRBD2 aligns across 14 bases. This TCR was recovered from an adult who was a healthcare worker with PCR-confirmed SARS-CoV-2 infection or an uninfected control (not recorded which). The specimen was whole blood. This CDR3 is CASSFGTSGGKDTQYF. For the CDR3, the DNA is TGTGCCAGCAGCTTTGGGACTAGCGGGGGTAAAGATACGCAGTATTTT.